These 32 T cell receptor beta chains were all obtained from the same sample, sequenced in a study of graft-versus-host responses after intestinal transplantation. Both intraepithelial and lamina propria lymphocytes were released by processing graft tissue. Using immunoSEQ multiplex PCR, the repertoire was profiled, and TCRdb retains in-frame clones only, with some absent. Here the sample spans 8,100 or so clones, around two thirds being singletons. The sequences come from ileum tissue, collected around eight months after intestinal transplantation. Source of these receptors: a human patient who received an intestinal transplant, so some T cells may come from the graft donor.

This sequence joins TRBV6-1 and TRBJ1-2; possibly TRBD1 for D (6 bases). The CDR3 is 14 amino acids. V lost 6 bases and J lost 6, with 17 bases in between. Germline V gene data show CDR1 as MNHNS and CDR2 as SASEGT. The DNA of the CDR3 is TGTGCCAGCAGAGCAAGGGACATTAAGGATGGCTACACCTTC. Encoded protein: CASRARDIKDGYTF.

The count of this clone is one. One base separates it from a far larger clone, so it is likely a read error. The J gene is TRBJ2-7, the V gene TRBV5-4; D gene uncertain. This CDR3 contains 12 residues. Germline lookup yields CDR1 SGHNT and CDR2 YYREEE (reference sequence). The CDR3 protein is CASSLDRYEQCV. CDR3 nucleotide sequence: TGTGCCAGCAGCTTGGATCGGTACGAGCAGTGCGTC.

The chain has TRBV7-6 and TRBJ1-1; D not certain. The germline CDR1 and CDR2 sequences are SGHVS and FNYEAQ. The V gene lost 1 base and the J gene lost 5 bases, with 8 bases spanning the gap. The CDR3 covers 13 residues. In DNA form, the CDR3 reads TGTGCCAGCAGCTTAGAGGCGGGTACTGAAGCTTTCTTT. This gives the protein CASSLEAGTEAFF.

The V and J genes are TRBV30 and TRBJ1-2; TRBD1 agrees at 7 bases. The CDR3 has 14 amino acids. J was trimmed by 4 bases and V by 2 bases; bases with no gene match: 7. CDR1 is GTSNPN and CDR2 is SVGIG in the germline V gene (reference sequence). Here the CDR3 reads CAWSPGTDSYGYTF. The CDR3 DNA is TGTGCCTGGAGTCCGGGGACAGACTCCTATGGCTACACCTTC. Complete variable domain (other parts from reference TRBV30 and TRBJ1-2): SQTIHQWPATLVQPVGSPLSLECTVEGTSNPNLYWYRQAAGRGLQLLFYSVGIGQISSEVPQNLSASRPQDRQFILSSKKLLLSDSGFYLCAWSPGTDSYGYTFGSGTRLTVV.

This clone occurred a few times. V usage is TRBV5-5 and J usage is TRBJ2-1, with 9 bases matching TRBD2. Germline CDR1 is SGHKS and CDR2 is YYEKEE (reference sequence). Trimming removed 2 bases from V and 12 bases from J; junction bases left unmatched: 9. CDR3 size: 14 residues. The CDR3 region is CASSFSGTSRGQFF. The DNA for the CDR3 is TGTGCCAGCAGCTTTTCCGGGACTAGCCGGGGGCAGTTCTTC.

This clone has only one observation. The chain is built from TRBV4-2 and TRBJ2-1; tentative D call: TRBD2 (6 bases). The CDR3 consists of 15 residues. CDR1 and CDR2 from the germline V gene are LGHNA and YNFKEQ. V was clipped by 0 bases and J by 10 bases, with 16 bases between them. CDR3 sequence (DNA): TGTGCCAGCAGCCAAGATCTTGCGACTAGTCGAGAGCAGTTCTTC. This sequence encodes CASSQDLATSREQFF.

V is TRBV5-1 and J is TRBJ1-1; a possible D gene is TRBD1 (5 bases). The germline V gene has CDR1 SGHRS and CDR2 YFSETQ. The CDR3 has 15 residues. Trimming stripped 1 base from V and 5 bases from J, with 15 bases between. Written as DNA, the CDR3 is TGCGCCAGCAGCTTGTCCCTAGTGGGGGGGACTGAAGCTTTCTTT. Translation: CASSLSLVGGTEAFF.

The rearrangement links TRBV5-1 to TRBJ1-1; TRBD1 matches 8 bases. The CDR3 consists of 14 residues. Germline CDR1 SGHRS, CDR2 YFSETQ. V lost 2 bases and J lost 8; bases outside the gene matches: 8. For the CDR3, the DNA is TGCGCCAGCAGCTTTGACAGGGGAGAGGTAGAAGCTTTCTTT. The encoded protein is CASSFDRGEVEAFF.

V gene TRBV7-2 combines with J gene TRBJ2-1; 7 bases line up with TRBD1. The CDR3 totals 13 residues. The germline V gene has CDR1 SGHTA and CDR2 FQGNSA. Trimming cost V 5 bases and J 7 bases; bases outside gene matches: 5. In DNA, the CDR3 is TGTGCCAGCAGCCGCACCAGGGGGAATGAGCAGTTCTTC. Protein product: CASSRTRGNEQFF.

Here the CDR3 reads CASSRTGQLSNEKLFF. CDR3 DNA sequence: TGCGCCAGCAGCCGGACAGGGCAGCTCAGTAATGAAAAACTGTTTTTT. The V and J genes are TRBV4-3 and TRBJ1-4, with TRBD1 matching over 8 bases. CDR1 and CDR2 (germline): LGHNA, YSLEER. The CDR3 runs to 16 residues. The V segment lost 4 bases and the J segment 4 bases; nucleotides outside the gene matches: 8.

This clone was found a few times. The chain couples TRBV19 to TRBJ2-3, with TRBD2 as a possible D gene (5 bases). Looked up from germline, CDR1 is LNHDA and CDR2 is SQIVND (reference sequence). The CDR3 loop spans 16 amino acids. Trimming removed 1 base at V and 1 base at J, with 12 bases between. CDR3 DNA: TGTGCCAGTAGTATAGTGGGAGCGGTGGGCACAGATACGCAGTATTTT. Its protein is CASSIVGAVGTDTQYF.

The CDR3 DNA reads TGTGCCAGCAGCTTACTGCAACTAGCGGGAGGGCCCGGGAATGAGCAGTTCTTC. Translated: CASSLLQLAGGPGNEQFF. The rearrangement joins TRBV7-6 to TRBJ2-1, with 13 bases lining up with TRBD2. The V gene end was trimmed by 2 bases and the J gene end by 7 bases; junction bases not matched to a gene: 11. This CDR3 region has 18 residues. Germline loops: CDR1 SGHVS, CDR2 FNYEAQ.

This sequence joins TRBV6-5 and TRBJ1-6; D possibly corresponds to TRBD1 (5 bases). V was cut by 0 bases and J by 8 bases, with 8 bases left in between. Germline values: CDR1 MNHEY, CDR2 SVGAGI. CDR3 size: 14 residues. As DNA, the CDR3 is TGTGCCAGCAGTTACTCAGGGGATCATTCACCCCTCCACTTT. It yields the protein CASSYSGDHSPLHF.

This clone was detected only once. The chain combines TRBV5-6 with TRBJ2-7; D might be TRBD2 (5 bases). V lost 3 bases to trimming and J lost 2 bases, with 12 bases between them. This CDR3 comprises 14 residues. Germline V gives CDR1 SGHDT, CDR2 YYEEEE. This CDR3 is CASSSVWETYEQYV. The CDR3 region has the DNA TGTGCCAGCAGCTCCGTCTGGGAGACCTACGAGCAGTACGTC.

CDR3 loop: CASSSTPGLAYNEQFF. The CDR3 nucleotides are TGTGCCAGCAGTTCCACTCCGGGACTAGCCTACAATGAGCAGTTCTTC. This chain links TRBV6-5 with TRBJ2-1; 8 bases line up with TRBD2. Looked up from germline, CDR1 is MNHEY and CDR2 is SVGAGI. The ends lost 4 bases at V and 2 bases at J; junction bases unmatched: 7. This CDR3 contains 16 residues.

The chain couples TRBV28 to TRBJ2-7; 8 bases are a match to TRBD1. V lost 6 bases to trimming and J lost 4 bases; unmatched junction nucleotides: 5. The CDR3 is 13 amino acids. Germline lookup yields CDR1 MDHEN and CDR2 SYDVKM. Written as DNA, the CDR3 is TGTGCCAGCAGACAGACAGGGGTATACGAGCAGTACGTC. It translates to CASRQTGVYEQYV.

The V and J genes are TRBV5-4 and TRBJ1-2, with 9 bases that match TRBD1. Germline CDR1 reads SGHNT; CDR2 reads YYREEE (reference sequence). Losses at the gene ends were 3 bases for V and 2 bases for J; bases not matched to a gene: 11. The CDR3 consists of 17 residues. The CDR3 region is CASSSTGTGIGNYGYTF. As DNA, the CDR3 is TGTGCCAGCAGCTCGACCGGGACAGGGATAGGGAACTATGGCTACACCTTC. Variable domain in full (rest from reference TRBV5-4 and TRBJ1-2): ETGVTQSPTHLIKTRGQQVTLRCSSQSGHNTVSWYQQALGQGPQFIFQYYREEENGRGNFPPRFSGLQFPNYSSELNVNALELDDSALYLCASSSTGTGIGNYGYTFGSGTRLTVV.

This chain connects TRBV6-1 to TRBJ1-1; the D is unclear. The germline V gene has CDR1 MNHNS and CDR2 SASEGT. This CDR3 is 12 amino acids long. The V gene lost 6 bases and the J gene lost 3 bases, with 8 bases spanning the gap. This chain's CDR3 is CASSFGDTEAFF. CDR3 nucleotide sequence: TGTGCCAGCAGCTTTGGGGACACTGAAGCTTTCTTT.

The CDR3 reads CASSKGQPTNEKLFF. DNA for the CDR3: TGTGCCAGCAGCAAGGGACAGCCAACTAATGAAAAACTGTTTTTT. The rearrangement joins TRBV7-8 to TRBJ1-4; 7 bases line up with TRBD1. J lost 0 bases, V lost 5 bases, and 3 bases had no gene match. The CDR3 is made up of 15 amino acids. From germline, CDR1 is SGHVS and CDR2 FQNEAQ.

The genes are TRBV7-2 and TRBJ2-2; no firm D call. Germline CDR1 reads SGHTA; CDR2 reads FQGNSA. V lost 1 base and J lost 3, with 9 bases in between. The CDR3 is 15 residues long. This chain's CDR3 is CASSLESVYTGELFF. CDR3 in DNA: TGTGCCAGCAGCTTAGAGTCTGTTTACACCGGGGAGCTGTTTTTT.

This clone was recorded once. The rearrangement uses TRBV2 and TRBJ2-1; 9 positions match TRBD1. V was clipped by 8 bases and J by 15 bases; unmatched bases: 5. This CDR3 contains 10 residues. The germline V gene encodes CDR1 SNHLY and CDR2 FYNNEI. Here the CDR3 reads CASRQGGMFF. The CDR3 region has the DNA TGTGCCAGCCGACAGGGGGGTATGTTCTTC.

The chain has TRBV15 and TRBJ1-1; D not resolved. The CDR3 has 15 amino acids. Per the germline V gene, CDR1 is LNHNV and CDR2 is YYDKDF (reference sequence). Trimming stripped 6 bases from V and 1 base from J, with 15 bases between. CDR3 sequence: CATSPLRSANTEAFF. CDR3 coding DNA: TGTGCCACCAGTCCCCTGCGAAGTGCGAACACTGAAGCTTTCTTT.

In this sample, this clone turned up a few times. V and J are TRBV7-2 and TRBJ2-5; D is ambiguous. The CDR3 spans 12 residues. Germline V gene sequence: CDR1 SGHTA, CDR2 FQGNSA. V was clipped by 5 bases and J by 4 bases, with 8 bases between them. CDR3 sequence (DNA): TGTGCCAGCAGCAAACCCCTAGAGACCCAGTACTTC. Amino acids: CASSKPLETQYF.

J is TRBJ1-3 and V is TRBV28; 7 bases align to TRBD1. Per germline, CDR1 MDHEN and CDR2 SYDVKM. Trimming cost V 8 bases and J 8 bases; bases outside gene matches: 6. This CDR3 has 12 amino acids. As DNA, the CDR3 is TGTGCCAGCCGCGCCCAGGGGGACACCATATATTTT. Encoded protein: CASRAQGDTIYF.

The genes are TRBV4-3 and TRBJ1-3; a weak D match, TRBD1 (5 bases). V was trimmed by 0 bases and J by 3 bases, leaving 15 bases between them. The CDR3 totals 17 residues. CDR1 and CDR2 (germline): LGHNA, YSLEER. Here the CDR3 DNA reads TGCGCCAGCAGCCAAGACCCCCTCCCAAGGGGTGGAAACACCATATATTTT. As protein: CASSQDPLPRGGNTIYF.

The chain couples TRBV6-5 to TRBJ2-7; D not certain. From germline, CDR1 is MNHEY and CDR2 SVGAGI. The CDR3 has 15 residues. V shed 4 bases and J shed 1 base, with 14 bases lying between them. The CDR3 loop reads CASSFGPSGSYEQYV. The CDR3, as DNA: TGTGCCAGCAGTTTTGGGCCTTCGGGTTCCTACGAGCAGTACGTC.

The V call is TRBV2, the J call TRBJ2-7; D is possibly TRBD1 or TRBD2 (5 bases each). The length of the CDR3 is 17 residues. The germline V gene has CDR1 SNHLY and CDR2 FYNNEI. V shed 4 bases and J shed 0 bases, with 19 bases lying between them. CDR3: CASSAFGGGRSSYEQYF. The CDR3 DNA is TGTGCCAGCAGTGCTTTCGGTGGGGGTCGGAGCTCCTACGAGCAGTACTTC.

The V gene is TRBV28, the J gene TRBJ1-2, with a tentative D call TRBD1 (5 bases). The V gene lost 4 bases and the J gene lost 6 bases, with 15 bases spanning the gap. Germline CDR1 reads MDHEN; CDR2 reads SYDVKM. CDR3 size: 14 residues. CDR3 protein: CASSSRDLADGYTF. In DNA, the CDR3 is TGTGCCAGCAGTTCCAGGGACCTTGCGGATGGCTACACCTTC.

The rearrangement joins TRBV10-3 to TRBJ2-2; D might be TRBD1 or TRBD2, each matching 5 bases. CDR3 length equals 16 residues. Germline assignment: CDR1 ENHRY and CDR2 SYGVKD. V was clipped by 11 bases and J by 0 bases, with 19 bases between them. This CDR3 reads CAGRDPNTANTGELFF. As DNA, the CDR3 is TGTGCCGGCCGGGACCCAAACACTGCGAACACCGGGGAGCTGTTTTTT.

The rearrangement joins TRBV7-6 to TRBJ1-4, with 11 nucleotides matching TRBD1. CDR1 is SGHVS, CDR2 FNYEAQ, per germline. The CDR3 totals 13 residues. After removal of 6 bases from V and 8 bases from J, the junction contained 2 bases not matched to a gene. In DNA, the CDR3 is TGTGCCAGCAGGCGGACAGGGGGCGAAAAACTGTTTTTT. Translation: CASRRTGGEKLFF. Complete variable domain (other parts from reference TRBV7-6 and TRBJ1-4): GAGVSQSPRYKVTKRGQDVALRCDPISGHVSLYWYRQALGQGPEFLTYFNYEAQQDKSGLPNDRFSAERPEGSISTLTIQRTEQRDSAMYRCASRRTGGEKLFFGSGTQLSVL.

The rearrangement joins TRBV5-4 to TRBJ1-4; no clear D gene. The CDR3 extends over 13 amino acids. V was trimmed by 4 bases and J by 8 bases, leaving 12 bases between them. The germline CDR1 and CDR2 sequences are SGHNT and YYREEE (reference sequence). CDR3 nucleotides: TGTGCCAGCAGCCCCCGACCCCGGGAAAAACTGTTTTTT. Residues: CASSPRPREKLFF.

The chain has TRBV2 and TRBJ2-5; the D gene is possibly TRBD2 (6 bases). CDR3 size: 14 residues. With 7 bases removed from V and 2 bases from J, the gap between germline ends came to 14 bases. Germline CDR1 SNHLY, CDR2 FYNNEI. CDR3 sequence (DNA): TGTGCCAGCAATAGGGAGGCTTTACAAGAGACCCAGTACTTC. It codes for CASNREALQETQYF.